This TCR beta chain is from a study of T cells and Merkel cell carcinoma outcomes. Study-level results: Repertoire plus T-cell density reportedly predicted Merkel cell carcinoma outcomes.

Per germline, CDR1 MGHRA and CDR2 YSYEKL. Trimming took 0 bases from V and 0 from J, leaving 9 bases between them. This CDR3 spans 16 amino acids. As to this clone: What it binds is unknown.

The protocol was immunoSEQ multiplex PCR, while the TCRdb copy is restricted to in-frame clones and leaves out a portion. Of some 21,000 clones listed, approximately 80% are singletons. The chain uses TRBV4-1 and TRBJ1-5; D is possibly TRBD1 (5 bases). The sequence derives from a human donor with Merkel cell carcinoma. Material: tumor tissue from Merkel cell carcinoma. CDR3: CASSQEAGHSNQPQHF. CDR3 DNA sequence: TGCGCCAGCAGCCAAGAGGCAGGGCATAGCAATCAGCCCCAGCATTTT.